Presented here are 30 T cell receptor beta chains from one specimen sequenced in a study of cytomegalovirus exposure and HLA in healthy donors. The PCR made use of 60 Vbeta and 13 Jbeta primers. Generated by immunoSEQ multiplex PCR, the TCRdb table keeps only in-frame clones and is missing some. The data hold 150,000 to 200,000 clones, with around three quarters observed a single time. What was sequenced was PBMCs. These receptors came from a man in his forties in good health and CMV-seronegative.

The V and J genes are TRBV19 and TRBJ2-3; TRBD2 matches 9 bases. The length of the CDR3 is 15 residues. The V gene's germline CDR1 is LNHDA and CDR2 SQIVND (reference sequence). The trim removed 3 bases at V and 2 bases at J, leaving 3 bases unmatched. CDR3 amino acids: CASSIRLAATDTQYF. In DNA, the CDR3 is TGTGCCAGTAGTATTAGACTAGCGGCCACAGATACGCAGTATTTT.

The chain has TRBV19 and TRBJ2-7; 8 bases fit TRBD1. Germline lookup yields CDR1 LNHDA and CDR2 SQIVND (reference sequence). The CDR3 totals 17 residues. The junction had 10 bases not matched to a gene; V was cut back by 0 bases and J by 3 bases. For the CDR3, the DNA is TGTGCCAGTAGTATAGATCGAGGCAACGGACAGGGCTACGAGCAGTACTTC. Translating gives CASSIDRGNGQGYEQYF. The complete variable domain, with remaining parts taken from reference TRBV19 and TRBJ2-7, reads DGGITQSPKYLFRKEGQNVTLSCEQNLNHDAMYWYRQDPGQGLRLIYYSQIVNDFQKGDIAEGYSVSREKKESFPLTVTSAQKNPTAFYLCASSIDRGNGQGYEQYFGPGTRLTVT.

The genes are TRBV5-1 and TRBJ2-2, with D possibly being TRBD2 (6 bases). The CDR3 is 17 amino acids. Germline CDR1 is SGHRS and CDR2 is YFSETQ. The ends were cut back, 0 bases at V and 4 bases at J, with 16 bases in the middle. The CDR3 here is CASSLEIGAGGTGELFF. The CDR3 DNA reads TGCGCCAGCAGCTTGGAAATAGGGGCCGGGGGCACCGGGGAGCTGTTTTTT.

The V call is TRBV2, the J call TRBJ1-2, with D unclear. The V gene lost 6 bases and the J gene lost 4 bases, with 12 bases spanning the gap. The V gene's germline CDR1 is SNHLY and CDR2 FYNNEI. The CDR3 contains 13 residues. Here the CDR3 DNA reads TGTGCCAGCAGGGCGGGTCCGGCCTATGGCTACACCTTC. It yields the protein CASRAGPAYGYTF.

This clone showed up just a few times. This chain joins TRBV28 and TRBJ2-6, with 10 bases aligning to TRBD2. This CDR3 contains 16 residues. The J segment lost 0 bases and the V segment lost 8 bases, leaving 4 bases of the junction unmatched. Germline CDR1 reads MDHEN; CDR2 reads SYDVKM. CDR3 region: CASLAGDLSGANVLTF. CDR3 sequence (DNA): TGTGCCAGCCTAGCGGGAGATCTCTCTGGGGCCAACGTCCTGACTTTC.

The V gene is TRBV2, the J gene TRBJ2-1; the match to TRBD2 covers 13 bases. The CDR3 has 14 amino acids. Germline values: CDR1 SNHLY, CDR2 FYNNEI. J gave up 7 bases and V 8 bases, and 5 bases lay outside the gene matches. The CDR3 spells CASDGLAGENEQFF. The CDR3 DNA sequence: TGTGCCAGCGATGGACTAGCGGGAGAGAATGAGCAGTTCTTC. Complete variable domain (other parts from reference TRBV2 and TRBJ2-1): EPEVTQTPSHQVTQMGQEVILRCVPISNHLYFYWYRQILGQKVEFLVSFYNNEISEKSEIFDDQFSVERPDGSNFTLKIRSTKLEDSAMYFCASDGLAGENEQFFGPGTRLTVL.

The chain recombines TRBV19 with TRBJ2-5; TRBD1 aligns across 8 bases. V lost 4 bases to trimming and J lost 7 bases; unmatched junction nucleotides: 5. This CDR3 spans 13 amino acids. Germline V gene lookup returns CDR1 LNHDA and CDR2 SQIVND (reference sequence). The CDR3 spells CASSTGQGVTQYF. DNA for the CDR3: TGTGCCAGTAGTACAGGACAGGGAGTGACCCAGTACTTC. The complete variable domain, with remaining parts taken from reference TRBV19 and TRBJ2-5, reads DGGITQSPKYLFRKEGQNVTLSCEQNLNHDAMYWYRQDPGQGLRLIYYSQIVNDFQKGDIAEGYSVSREKKESFPLTVTSAQKNPTAFYLCASSTGQGVTQYFGPGTRLLVL.

This CDR3 is CASSRRTERGSPLHF. The CDR3, as DNA: TGTGCCAGCAGCCGCCGTACGGAACGGGGTTCACCCCTCCACTTT. This chain joins TRBV5-6 and TRBJ1-6; D remains ambiguous. CDR3 size: 15 residues. V shed 4 bases and J shed 9 bases, with 17 bases lying between them. Germline V lookup: CDR1 SGHDT, CDR2 YYEEEE.

The rearrangement joins TRBV28 to TRBJ1-4; 10 bases align to TRBD1. The CDR3 is made up of 15 amino acids. V was pared by 5 bases and J by 7 bases, with 7 bases of the junction left unmatched. Germline CDR1 is MDHEN and CDR2 is SYDVKM. The DNA of the CDR3 is TGTGCCAGCAGTGTACCGGGACAGGGGCCTGAAAAACTGTTTTTT. Encoded protein: CASSVPGQGPEKLFF. The whole variable domain, remainder taken from reference TRBV28 and TRBJ1-4, is DVKVTQSSRYLVKRTGEKVFLECVQDMDHENMFWYRQDPGLGLRLIYFSYDVKMKEKGDIPEGYSVSREKKERFSLILESASTNQTSMYLCASSVPGQGPEKLFFGSGTQLSVL.

The CDR3 spells CASSPGSGSLGYEQYF. The CDR3 DNA follows: TGTGCCAGCTCACCTGGTAGCGGGAGTTTAGGCTACGAGCAGTACTTC. The rearrangement links TRBV18 to TRBJ2-7; TRBD2 matches 9 bases. The length of the CDR3 is 16 residues. Germline V gives CDR1 KGHSH, CDR2 LQKENI. Trimming took 3 bases from V and 3 from J; bases not matched to a gene: 9.

Only one count was recorded for this clone. The chain combines TRBV6-1 with TRBJ2-7; TRBD1 matches at 8 bases. The CDR3 consists of 14 residues. Germline-derived CDR1 and CDR2 are MNHNS and SASEGT. After removal of 7 bases from V and 1 base from J, the junction contained 6 bases not matched to a gene. CDR3 amino acids: CASIWTGSSYEQYF. Here the CDR3 DNA reads TGTGCCAGCATTTGGACAGGGTCGTCCTACGAGCAGTACTTC.

The CDR3 DNA reads as TGTGCCAGCAGTTTTGGACAGGGGGCCTACAATGAGCAGTTCTTC. As protein: CASSFGQGAYNEQFF. V gene TRBV27 combines with J gene TRBJ2-1, with 10 bases fitting TRBD1. Trimming removed 3 bases from V and 2 bases from J; junction bases left unmatched: 1. CDR1 MNHEY and CDR2 SMNVEV come from the germline V gene (reference sequence). This CDR3 has 15 amino acids.

The chain has TRBV7-9 and TRBJ2-1; 9 bases are shared with TRBD1. V trimming: 5 bases; J trimming: 11 bases; junction bases outside the gene matches: 7. The CDR3 totals 13 residues. Germline CDR1 is SEHNR and CDR2 is FQNEAQ (reference sequence). The chain's CDR3 is CASSQMDRGKQFF. The CDR3 DNA reads as TGTGCCAGCAGCCAAATGGACAGGGGAAAGCAGTTCTTC.

The count of this clone is one. V usage is TRBV9 and J usage is TRBJ2-3; 7 bases align to TRBD2. The CDR3 runs to 15 residues. Germline CDR1 is SGDLS and CDR2 is YYNGEE. V shed 4 bases and J 1 base; nucleotides not matched to a gene: 6. The CDR3 here is CASSPRGGGTDTQYF. The DNA for the CDR3 is TGTGCCAGCAGCCCCCGGGGAGGGGGCACAGATACGCAGTATTTT.

This clone was detected only a few times. This CDR3 is CASSNTGSGVDYGYTF. For the CDR3, the DNA is TGTGCCAGCAGCAACACTGGGTCAGGGGTTGACTATGGCTACACCTTC. The chain carries TRBV7-9 and TRBJ1-2; a weak D match, TRBD1 (6 bases). Per germline, CDR1 SEHNR and CDR2 FQNEAQ (reference sequence). Trimming pared 5 bases from V and 3 bases from J, leaving 19 bases between. The CDR3 loop spans 16 amino acids.

CDR3 protein: CASGGVAGTPTDTQYF. The CDR3 region has the DNA TGCGCCAGCGGGGGGGTTGCAGGGACCCCCACAGATACGCAGTATTTT. V and J are TRBV5-1 and TRBJ2-3; 7 nucleotides match TRBD2. Germline V CDR1 and CDR2: SGHRS, YFSETQ. Trimming took 7 bases from V and 2 from J; bases not matched to a gene: 13. CDR3 length: 16 amino acids.

This clone has a single count. This chain links TRBV27 with TRBJ2-3; perhaps TRBD1 as D (6 bases). The length of the CDR3 is 19 residues. V dropped 6 bases and J dropped 2 bases, with 27 bases sitting between them. Germline values: CDR1 MNHEY, CDR2 SMNVEV (reference sequence). The CDR3 DNA reads as TGTGCCAGCAGCTTTAAACGCCCGAGGGCAGGGGCCTTCACAGATACGCAGTATTTT. Its protein product is CASSFKRPRAGAFTDTQYF.

The chain links TRBV19 to TRBJ2-5; 9 nucleotides agree with TRBD2. CDR3 size: 15 residues. J lost 5 bases, V lost 3 bases, and 7 bases had no gene match. Germline V gene lookup returns CDR1 LNHDA and CDR2 SQIVND (reference sequence). CDR3 sequence reads: CASSMRLAVPETQYF. CDR3 DNA: TGTGCCAGTAGTATGAGACTAGCGGTGCCTGAGACCCAGTACTTC.

The chain couples TRBV29-1 to TRBJ1-4, with 7 bases aligning to TRBD1. From germline, CDR1 is SQVTM and CDR2 ANQGSEA. Trimming cost V 4 bases and J 8 bases; bases outside gene matches: 7. CDR3 size: 13 residues. The DNA for the CDR3 is TGCAGCGTTGGCCACAGGGGTGGCGAAAAACTGTTTTTT. Translating it yields CSVGHRGGEKLFF.

The rearrangement joins TRBV28 to TRBJ2-1; the D gene is possibly TRBD2 (6 bases). This CDR3 contains 13 residues. Germline V CDR1 and CDR2: MDHEN, SYDVKM. V was pared by 3 bases and J by 9 bases, with 12 bases between. CDR3: CASSLAGRTEQFF. For the CDR3, the DNA is TGTGCCAGCAGTTTGGCAGGGAGGACTGAGCAGTTCTTC. Complete variable domain (other parts from reference TRBV28 and TRBJ2-1): DVKVTQSSRYLVKRTGEKVFLECVQDMDHENMFWYRQDPGLGLRLIYFSYDVKMKEKGDIPEGYSVSREKKERFSLILESASTNQTSMYLCASSLAGRTEQFFGPGTRLTVL.

This chain links TRBV28 with TRBJ1-1; D might be TRBD1 (5 bases). CDR1 and CDR2 (germline): MDHEN, SYDVKM. The CDR3 runs 13 residues. V was pared by 2 bases and J by 6 bases, with 10 bases between. CDR3 nucleotide sequence: TGTGCCAGCAGTTTAACAGGCCGATCTGAAGCTTTCTTT. Translated, it gives CASSLTGRSEAFF.

The gene calls are TRBV4-1 and TRBJ1-1; 9 bases are shared with TRBD1. The germline CDR1 and CDR2 sequences are MGHRA and YSYEKL. After removal of 3 bases from V and 5 bases from J, the junction contained 7 bases not matched to a gene. This CDR3 region has 15 residues. The CDR3: CASSHIGQGITEAFF. The CDR3 DNA is TGCGCCAGCAGCCATATAGGACAGGGGATAACTGAAGCTTTCTTT.

The chain couples TRBV7-9 to TRBJ2-5; unclear D gene. The CDR3 length is 13 residues. V lost 3 bases and J 1 base, leaving 6 bases between the germline ends. In germline, CDR1 is SEHNR, CDR2 FQNEAQ (reference sequence). This CDR3 reads CASSFYTQETQYF. The CDR3 region has the DNA TGTGCCAGCAGCTTCTATACCCAAGAGACCCAGTACTTC.

The rearrangement uses TRBV30 and TRBJ2-7; a possible D gene is TRBD1 (6 bases). Trimming removed 0 bases from V and 4 bases from J, with 10 bases in between. CDR3 length equals 13 residues. Germline assignment: CDR1 GTSNPN and CDR2 SVGIG (reference sequence). The CDR3 is CAWSVGQGYEQYV. The DNA of the CDR3 is TGTGCCTGGAGTGTAGGGCAGGGGTACGAGCAGTACGTC.

The V call is TRBV9, the J call TRBJ1-2; no clear D gene. The CDR3 is made up of 13 amino acids. V lost 4 bases to trimming and J lost 8 bases, with 15 bases between them. The germline gives CDR1 SGDLS, CDR2 YYNGEE. The CDR3 nucleotides are TGTGCCAGCAGCCCCAGGCATAGGGAGGGCTACACCTTC. Translated: CASSPRHREGYTF.

This sequence joins TRBV7-2 and TRBJ2-7, with TRBD2 matching 11 bases. The germline gives CDR1 SGHTA, CDR2 FQGNSA. Losses at the gene ends were 0 bases for V and 8 bases for J; bases not matched to a gene: 18. This CDR3 region has 19 residues. The CDR3 DNA reads TGTGCCAGCAGCTTAGCGCTATTAGCGGGAGGGCCGATCCTAGTTCAGCAGTACTTC. It translates to CASSLALLAGGPILVQQYF.

This clone was counted between two and nine times. The chain couples TRBV9 to TRBJ1-2; 12 bases align to TRBD1. This CDR3 is 16 amino acids long. The germline V gene encodes CDR1 SGDLS and CDR2 YYNGEE. With V trimmed by 3 bases and J by 4 bases, 7 bases remained unmatched. CDR3 loop: CASSAGGQGAVYGYTF. In nucleotides, the CDR3 is TGTGCCAGCAGCGCGGGGGGACAGGGGGCTGTCTATGGCTACACCTTC.

Only a few counts were recorded for this clone. The rearrangement uses TRBV18 and TRBJ1-5, with TRBD1 as a possible D gene (5 bases). There are 13 residues in the CDR3. Germline V gives CDR1 KGHSH, CDR2 LQKENI. Deletions cut 3 bases from V and 7 bases from J, with 10 bases between. The CDR3 here is CASSPGLEQPQHF. CDR3 DNA sequence: TGTGCCAGCTCACCGGGACTGGAACAGCCCCAGCATTTT. Combining the CDR3 with reference TRBV18 and TRBJ1-5 gives the whole variable domain NAGVMQNPRHLVRRRGQEARLRCSPMKGHSHVYWYRQLPEEGLKFMVYLQKENIIDESGMPKERFSAEFPKEGPSILRIQQVVRGDSAAYFCASSPGLEQPQHFGDGTRLSIL.

The chain is built from TRBV28 and TRBJ2-5, with TRBD2 matching 14 bases. Germline lookup yields CDR1 MDHEN and CDR2 SYDVKM. The length of the CDR3 is 17 residues. Trimming at V came to 2 bases and at J to 5 bases, leaving 7 bases not matched to a gene. The CDR3 here is CASSLRTSGRSGETQYF. CDR3 DNA sequence: TGTGCCAGCAGTTTAAGGACTAGCGGGAGGTCGGGTGAGACCCAGTACTTC.

A single count supports this clone. The chain recombines TRBV7-3 with TRBJ2-3; the match to TRBD2 covers 11 bases. The length of the CDR3 is 16 residues. Germline loops: CDR1 SGHTA, CDR2 FQGTGA. Losses at the gene ends were 4 bases for V and 1 base for J; bases not matched to a gene: 4. The CDR3 loop is CASSSLLAGGTDTQYF. The CDR3 DNA sequence: TGTGCCAGCAGCTCGCTACTAGCGGGAGGCACAGATACGCAGTATTTT.